This note documents a single T cell receptor beta chain sequence. This record belongs to a study of blood T cell repertoires in COVID-19. J lost 0 bases, V lost 5 bases, and 11 bases had no gene match. CDR1 and CDR2 from the germline V gene are PRHDT and FYEKMQ (reference sequence). This CDR3 has 18 residues. Under the authors' procedure: Estimated nucleated cell counts came from reference gene primer amplification. Only in-frame clones appear in the TCRdb table, and some are missing; sequencing was by immunoSEQ multiplex PCR. That table is the source of V, J and clone size, and D and trimming were worked out from the DNA. The table lists some 110,000 clones, 76% of them singletons.

The sequence derives from an elderly man with COVID-19, enrolled during active disease. The J gene is TRBJ2-3, the V gene TRBV13, with 10 bases fitting TRBD2. Sequencing input: peripheral blood. The CDR3 reads CASSTETSGQLSTDTQYF. Here the CDR3 DNA reads TGTGCCAGCAGCACAGAGACTAGCGGGCAACTTAGCACAGATACGCAGTATTTT.